The text below deals with one T cell receptor beta chain. As every portion of the isolated RNA was reverse transcribed, the sequencing read expressed TCRB transcripts. Repertoires were generated with immunoSEQ multiplex PCR, while TCRdb's copy carries only in-frame clones and drops some. The repertoire consists of hundreds of thousands of clones, with 17% occurring once and the leading ten covering 0.02% to 0.025%. This sample is part of a study of beta chain features in type 1 diabetes. With 5 bases removed from V and 2 bases from J, the gap between germline ends came to 10 bases. The V gene's germline CDR1 is SGHTA and CDR2 FQGNSA. The CDR3 contains 15 residues.

V gene TRBV7-2 combines with J gene TRBJ2-6; D is ambiguous. The TCR originated in a woman under 30 in good health. The sequenced material came from naive CD4+ T cells from blood. CDR3 in amino acids: CASSQTSPGANVLTF. The CDR3 DNA sequence: TGTGCCAGCAGCCAAACGAGTCCTGGGGCCAACGTCCTGACTTTC.